The 12 T cell receptor beta chains below were found in one sample sequenced in a study of T cell clones after liver transplantation. Clones were sequenced by immunoSEQ multiplex PCR, and TCRdb holds only the in-frame ones, with some missing. The sample includes 40,000 to 65,000 clones, approximately 84% of them seen just once. Sequencing was performed on CD4+ T cells from blood, taken before liver transplant. The source of these receptors is a human donor who received a liver transplant.

The gene calls are TRBV6-5 and TRBJ2-3; 9 bases match TRBD1. CDR1 and CDR2 (germline): MNHEY, SVGAGI. The CDR3 contains 15 residues. V gave up 5 bases and J gave up 3 bases; unmatched junction bases: 6. CDR3 residues: CASSRPGQGTDTQYF. The CDR3, as DNA: TGTGCCAGCAGTCGACCGGGACAGGGAACAGATACGCAGTATTTT.

The rearrangement uses TRBV7-2 and TRBJ1-5; D is unclear. V lost 3 bases and J 5 bases, leaving 8 bases between the germline ends. The CDR3 length is 13 residues. CDR1 is SGHTA, CDR2 FQGNSA, per germline. The CDR3 DNA sequence: TGTGCCAGCAGCTTCGGGTCCCATCAGCCCCAGCATTTT. This sequence encodes CASSFGSHQPQHF.

This clone was observed a single time. The V call is TRBV6-1, the J call TRBJ1-2, with 7 nucleotides matching TRBD1. CDR3 length equals 15 residues. Germline V lookup: CDR1 MNHNS, CDR2 SASEGT. V lost 5 bases, J lost 4 bases, and 10 bases stayed unmatched. The CDR3 DNA reads TGTGCCAGCAGTACCAGACAGGGAGTTAGCTATGGCTACACCTTC. This translates into CASSTRQGVSYGYTF.

The genes are TRBV6-1 and TRBJ2-7; the match to TRBD1 covers 9 bases. Trimming removed 7 bases from V and 7 bases from J; junction bases left unmatched: 14. In germline, CDR1 is MNHNS, CDR2 SASEGT. This CDR3 region has 15 residues. The CDR3 here is CASTASRTGVEEQYF. CDR3 DNA sequence: TGTGCCAGCACCGCGAGCCGGACAGGGGTTGAAGAGCAGTACTTC.

The genes are TRBV6-1 and TRBJ2-5, with D possibly being TRBD1 (5 bases). The CDR3 is 14 amino acids. The V end lost 7 bases, the J end lost 4 bases, and 16 bases lay between the germline ends. The germline CDR1 and CDR2 sequences are MNHNS and SASEGT. CDR3 loop: CASTFRTSPETQYF. CDR3 coding DNA: TGTGCCAGCACCTTTCGGACATCGCCAGAGACCCAGTACTTC.

The chain uses TRBV21-1 and TRBJ2-5; no check of the table's D call, TRBD1, against the DNA was made. TRBV21-1 is reported as a pseudogene. CDR3 length equals 18 residues. The CDR3 DNA reads TGTGCCAGCAGCAAATGGGGACAGGGCGGCTCCGGGTTGGAGACCCAGTACTTC. Translating it yields CASSKWGQGGSGLETQYF.

This chain links TRBV4-2 with TRBJ2-2; 7 bases fit TRBD1. The CDR3 totals 13 residues. V dropped 3 bases and J dropped 11; count of bases not matched to a gene: 6. Germline V gives CDR1 LGHNA, CDR2 YNFKEQ. CDR3 bases: TGTGCCAGCAGCCACCTCCGGGACAGAGAGCTGTTTTTT. Protein: CASSHLRDRELFF.

The genes are TRBV5-1 and TRBJ2-2, with D perhaps matching TRBD2 (6 bases). Trimming stripped 7 bases from V and 3 bases from J, with 16 bases between. CDR1 and CDR2 (germline): SGHRS, YFSETQ. This CDR3 region has 15 residues. The CDR3: CASSVSGDYTGELFF. In DNA form, the CDR3 reads TGCGCCAGCTCAGTATCGGGAGACTACACCGGGGAGCTGTTTTTT.

The CDR3 protein is CASSPRWTSGMIHQETQYF. The DNA for the CDR3 is TGCGCCAGCAGCCCCCGGTGGACTAGCGGGATGATACACCAAGAGACCCAGTACTTC. This rearrangement joins TRBV5-1 to TRBJ2-5; 12 bases map to TRBD2. Trimming cost V 4 bases and J 0 bases; bases outside gene matches: 13. This CDR3 region has 19 residues. Looked up from germline, CDR1 is SGHRS and CDR2 is YFSETQ.

This chain links TRBV14 with TRBJ2-7; TRBD2 is a possible D gene (5 bases). This CDR3 has 15 residues. Germline V gene sequence: CDR1 SGHDN, CDR2 FVKESK. Trimming removed 4 bases at V and 2 bases at J, with 15 bases between. The CDR3 spells CASSLALGKTYEQYF. For the CDR3, the DNA is TGTGCCAGCAGCCTGGCACTAGGAAAAACCTACGAGCAGTACTTC.

V usage is TRBV6-5 and J usage is TRBJ2-4; D uncertain. This CDR3 has 14 amino acids. Between the trimmed V and J ends, which lost 8 bases and 0 bases, there was a span of 11 bases. Germline-derived CDR1 and CDR2 are MNHEY and SVGAGI. CDR3 loop: CASSEEVAKNIQYF. DNA for the CDR3: TGTGCCAGCTCAGAGGAAGTAGCCAAAAACATTCAGTACTTC.

V and J are TRBV19 and TRBJ1-5; D is uncertain. This CDR3 region has 14 residues. Trimming cost V 7 bases and J 4 bases, with 14 bases left between them. Germline V CDR1 and CDR2: LNHDA, SQIVND (reference sequence). CDR3 DNA: TGTGCCAGTACCTTTGGACGGACTAATCAGCCCCAGCATTTT. This gives the protein CASTFGRTNQPQHF.